This T cell receptor (beta chain) was found in a study of naive and memory T cell subsets. Findings and limits, study-wide: TCR transcript changes with activation or differentiation may affect this RNA method.

This clonotype was picked up many times. The target antigen is unknown. The SP2 primer and nested alpha and beta constant region primers amplified ligated cDNA in four rounds. TCRdb re-called the 5' RACE reads through MiXCR, storing one row per CDR3 protein. This table holds more than 60,000 distinct CDR3 sequences, 8% found once. Germline V gene sequence: CDR1 SEHNR, CDR2 FQNEAQ (reference sequence). The CDR3 runs to 14 residues. V lost 9 bases to trimming and J lost 0 bases, with 13 bases between them. A UMI-containing oligonucleotide was joined by 3' ligation to the TCR cDNA template. Adult healthy volunteers gave 2.5 ml peripheral blood for whole-blood RNA. Unsorted total RNA, roughly 1 to 1000 ng, was DNase treated before reverse transcription.

The V and J genes are TRBV7-9 and TRBJ2-3; D possibly matches TRBD1 or TRBD2 (5 bases each). This receptor was taken from a female donor in good health. The CDR3 sequence is CASPGTGSTDTQYF. CDR3 coding DNA: TGTGCCAGTCCCGGGACGGGGAGCACAGATACGCAGTATTTT.